What follows are 4 T cell receptor beta chains derived from one specimen sequenced in a study of vaccination and CD4 T cells after COVID-19. Each CDR3 protein gets one entry after TCRdb re-called the PCR reads with MiXCR. The repertoire has about 21,000 distinct CDR3 sequences, under 60% of them found once; the top ten carry over 0.75%. This material consisted of CD4+ T cells from blood, taken before SARS-CoV-2 vaccination. Receptors were obtained from a human donor who had recovered from COVID-19.

The chain employs TRBV2 and TRBJ1-2; D is uncertain. Per the germline V gene, CDR1 is SNHLY and CDR2 is FYNNEI. This CDR3 is 12 amino acids long. Trimming removed 8 bases from V and 2 bases from J, with 9 bases in between. CDR3 sequence reads: CASLFANYGYTF. Here the CDR3 DNA reads TGTGCCAGCCTTTTCGCCAACTATGGCTACACCTTC.

V and J are TRBV11-2 and TRBJ1-2, with D hard to call. The ends were cut back, 1 base at V and 4 bases at J, with 7 bases in the middle. Germline V gene sequence: CDR1 SGHAT, CDR2 FQNNGV. This CDR3 is 13 amino acids long. DNA for the CDR3: TGTGCCAGCAGCTTAGGGGGAACCTATGGCTACACCTTC. Protein sequence: CASSLGGTYGYTF. The variable domain in full, with the rest retrieved from reference TRBV11-2 and TRBJ1-2, is EAGVAQSPRYKIIEKRQSVAFWCNPISGHATLYWYQQILGQGPKLLIQFQNNGVVDDSQLPKDRFSAERLKGVDSTLKIQPAKLEDSAVYLCASSLGGTYGYTFGSGTRLTVV.

The V and J genes are TRBV28 and TRBJ2-3, with D possibly matching TRBD1 (5 bases). The CDR3 is made up of 14 amino acids. Trimming left V 3 bases short and J 2 bases short, with 9 bases between. Germline V gives CDR1 MDHEN, CDR2 SYDVKM. The CDR3 loop reads CASSFQGFTDTQYF. CDR3 sequence (DNA): TGTGCCAGCAGTTTCCAGGGATTCACAGATACGCAGTATTTT.

V and J are TRBV29-1 and TRBJ1-1; maybe TRBD1 (5 bases). Trimming removed 8 bases from V and 2 bases from J, with 15 bases in between. Germline V lookup: CDR1 SQVTM, CDR2 ANQGSEA. The CDR3 is 13 amino acids. In DNA, the CDR3 is TGCAGCTTTTACAGGACCCTTAACACTGAAGCTTTCTTT. Protein product: CSFYRTLNTEAFF.